This T cell receptor (beta chain) originates from a study of blood T cell repertoires in COVID-19. At the level of the study: From T cells, B-cell-depleted T cells, or PBMCs came the material, which was cDNA or gDNA.

Per the original data handling: Using reference gene primer amplification, nucleated cell counts were estimated. Libraries were prepared by immunoSEQ multiplex PCR; TCRdb keeps only in-frame clonotypes and omits some of them. V and J calls and clone size are those listed in that table; D and trimming were worked out from the DNA. This sample carries 250,000 to 300,000 clones, approximately 89% of them seen once, and the ten largest clones take 2.2%. Looked up from germline, CDR1 is SNHLY and CDR2 is FYNNEI. V was clipped by 2 bases and J by 4 bases, with 11 bases between them. The CDR3 sequence is 14 residues long.

The TCR was taken from a woman in her 30s with COVID-19, enrolled during active disease. This chain connects TRBV2 to TRBJ1-2, with D perhaps matching TRBD1 (5 bases). The sequencing sample was made of peripheral blood. This chain's CDR3 is CASSESMTAYGYTF. Written as DNA, the CDR3 is TGTGCCAGCAGTGAATCTATGACAGCCTATGGCTACACCTTC.